One and the same sample provided the 23 T cell receptor beta chains below, sequenced in a study of blood T cell repertoires in COVID-19. The method was immunoSEQ multiplex PCR; TCRdb's version includes in-frame clones alone and lacks a portion of them. The table records a few hundred thousand clones, 86% of them present only once. Sequences were obtained from peripheral blood. The source of these receptors is a man younger than 40 who had recovered from COVID-19.

CDR3 sequence (DNA): TGTGCCAGCAGCCAAGTTGCTAGCGGGGGGGTTGGTGAGCAGTTCTTC. Residues: CASSQVASGGVGEQFF. This chain links TRBV4-2 with TRBJ2-1, with 12 bases identical to TRBD2. Germline CDR1 LGHNA, CDR2 YNFKEQ. The junction had 7 bases not matched to a gene; V was cut back by 1 base and J by 9 bases. The CDR3 has 16 residues.

This rearrangement joins TRBV27 to TRBJ1-2; weak D call: TRBD1 (6 bases). The ends were cut back, 4 bases at V and 13 bases at J, with 28 bases in the middle. The CDR3 extends over 16 amino acids. Germline V gene lookup returns CDR1 MNHEY and CDR2 SMNVEV (reference sequence). CDR3 loop: CASSSHTDSFAMSFTF. The CDR3 DNA reads as TGTGCCAGCAGTTCCCATACGGACAGCTTCGCTATGAGTTTCACCTTC.

The chain has TRBV27 and TRBJ2-5; TRBD2 matches 10 bases. The CDR3 extends over 15 amino acids. CDR1 and CDR2 from the germline V gene are MNHEY and SMNVEV (reference sequence). V dropped 5 bases and J dropped 5; count of bases not matched to a gene: 8. The CDR3 nucleotides read TGTGCCAGCAGTCTGATAGCGGGGGGCGGGGAGACCCAGTACTTC. Its translation is CASSLIAGGGETQYF.

The rearrangement joins TRBV7-2 to TRBJ2-7; tentative D call: TRBD2 (5 bases). From germline, CDR1 is SGHTA and CDR2 FQGNSA. Trimming cost V 0 bases and J 0 bases, with 9 bases left between them. The CDR3 is 15 amino acids. The CDR3 sequence is CASSLAVGSSYEQYF. DNA for the CDR3: TGTGCCAGCAGCTTAGCGGTAGGGAGCTCCTACGAGCAGTACTTC.

This CDR3 is CASSILGQGHEQYF. CDR3 DNA sequence: TGTGCCAGTAGTATACTCGGACAGGGGCACGAGCAGTACTTC. The rearrangement joins TRBV19 to TRBJ2-7; TRBD1 aligns across 9 bases. The length of the CDR3 is 14 residues. Trimming took 2 bases from V and 5 from J; bases not matched to a gene: 4. Germline loops: CDR1 LNHDA, CDR2 SQIVND (reference sequence).

This clone was counted between two and nine times. The J gene is TRBJ1-5, the V gene TRBV5-5; 7 bases line up with TRBD1. With V trimmed by 5 bases and J by 5 bases, 13 bases remained unmatched. The CDR3 has 16 residues. Germline loops: CDR1 SGHKS, CDR2 YYEKEE (reference sequence). The DNA of the CDR3 is TGTGCCAGCAGTCTTACCGGGACAGAAAACTATCAGCCCCAGCATTTT. As protein: CASSLTGTENYQPQHF.

The chain is built from TRBV9 and TRBJ2-7, with 8 bases aligning to TRBD1. The junction had 13 bases not matched to a gene; V was cut back by 2 bases and J by 6 bases. The CDR3 runs 16 residues. From germline, CDR1 is SGDLS and CDR2 YYNGEE. CDR3 sequence (DNA): TGTGCCAGCAGCGTTAAGTCCGGACAGGGCGGGGTCGAGCAGTACTTC. Its protein product is CASSVKSGQGGVEQYF.

The chain is built from TRBV25-1 and TRBJ1-4; no clear D. This CDR3 has 14 residues. Germline CDR1 is MGHDK and CDR2 is SYGVNS. V was shortened by 3 bases and J by 5 bases, with 10 bases between the two germline ends. The CDR3 nucleotides are TGTGCCAGCAGTGATTACAGCAGGAATGAAAAACTGTTTTTT. Its translation is CASSDYSRNEKLFF.

This clone was found once. The chain has TRBV6-5 and TRBJ2-7, with D tentatively TRBD1 (6 bases). V gave up 6 bases and J gave up 2 bases, with 11 bases separating them. The germline gives CDR1 MNHEY, CDR2 SVGAGI. This CDR3 has 13 amino acids. The CDR3 loop is CASRGQIPYEQYF. As DNA, the CDR3 is TGTGCCAGCAGAGGACAGATACCCTACGAGCAGTACTTC.

This clone was counted between two and nine times. The V call is TRBV19, the J call TRBJ1-1; D gene unclear. CDR1 is LNHDA and CDR2 is SQIVND in the germline V gene (reference sequence). The CDR3 covers 13 residues. Trimming took 4 bases from V and 5 from J, leaving 11 bases between them. CDR3 DNA sequence: TGTGCCAGTAGTAACCACGCGGGGACTGAAGCTTTCTTT. As protein: CASSNHAGTEAFF.

This clone was picked up one time. The rearrangement uses TRBV5-1 and TRBJ1-1, with 8 bases matching TRBD1. The CDR3 is 15 amino acids. V lost 2 bases and J lost 4; bases outside the gene matches: 7. Germline CDR1 and CDR2: SGHRS and YFSETQ. CDR3 DNA: TGCGCCAGCAGCTTAGGACAGGGTTTCGGCACTGAAGCTTTCTTT. Protein product: CASSLGQGFGTEAFF.

This rearrangement joins TRBV12-5 to TRBJ1-3, with no clear D. CDR3 size: 16 residues. Germline loops: CDR1 LGHNT, CDR2 FRNRAP. The germline V and J ends were trimmed by 3 bases and 2 bases, with 14 bases remaining between them. CDR3 amino acids: CASGFVGRGAGNTIYF. CDR3 DNA sequence: TGTGCTAGTGGTTTCGTCGGACGGGGAGCTGGAAACACCATATATTTT.

This chain connects TRBV15 to TRBJ1-4, with D maybe TRBD1 (6 bases). The CDR3 runs 15 residues. From germline, CDR1 is LNHNV and CDR2 YYDKDF (reference sequence). V lost 5 bases and J lost 5, with 15 bases in between. The CDR3 DNA follows: TGTGCCACCAGCGGACGGACAGTAACAAATGAAAAACTGTTTTTT. Its protein product is CATSGRTVTNEKLFF.

This chain joins TRBV18 and TRBJ2-1; 7 nucleotides agree with TRBD1. Trimming cost V 3 bases and J 5 bases; bases outside gene matches: 10. Germline assignment: CDR1 KGHSH and CDR2 LQKENI. This CDR3 has 16 residues. The CDR3 here is CASSPTLGGANNEQFF. The CDR3 bases are TGTGCCAGCTCACCCACACTAGGGGGCGCGAACAATGAGCAGTTCTTC.

The chain couples TRBV3-1 (or the pseudogene TRBV3-2) to TRBJ2-2; D might be TRBD1 (6 bases). The germline CDR1 and CDR2 sequences are LGHDT and YNNKEL (reference sequence). The CDR3 totals 15 residues. The ends were cut back, 6 bases at V and 2 bases at J, with 13 bases in the middle. CDR3 sequence reads: CASRPRTVNTGELFF. The CDR3 DNA reads as TGTGCCAGCAGACCCCGGACAGTCAACACCGGGGAGCTGTTTTTT.

This clone is a singleton in its sample. This sequence joins TRBV7-2 and TRBJ1-1, with 9 bases aligning to TRBD1. V lost 5 bases, J lost 1 base, and 14 bases stayed unmatched. Germline CDR1 and CDR2: SGHTA and FQGNSA. The CDR3 extends over 18 amino acids. CDR3 in amino acids: CASSTGTGIMNQNTEAFF. CDR3 nucleotide sequence: TGTGCCAGCAGCACCGGGACAGGGATCATGAACCAGAACACTGAAGCTTTCTTT.

This clone was counted between two and nine times. The chain joins TRBV24-1 to TRBJ2-1; 10 bases are a match to TRBD1. The V gene's germline CDR1 is KGHDR and CDR2 SFDVKD. V gave up 4 bases and J gave up 3 bases; unmatched junction bases: 5. This CDR3 region has 16 residues. The CDR3, as DNA: TGTGCCACCAGTGAGAAGGGACAGGGGTACTACAATGAGCAGTTCTTC. Translated, it gives CATSEKGQGYYNEQFF.

This chain connects TRBV3-1 (or the pseudogene TRBV3-2) to TRBJ2-1; weak D call: TRBD2 (6 bases). The CDR3 has 17 amino acids. The V and J ends lost 4 bases and 6 bases respectively, with 22 bases between them. The germline V gene has CDR1 LGHDT and CDR2 YNNKEL (reference sequence). The CDR3 here is CASSPSVPGDGRNEQFF. The CDR3 DNA is TGTGCCAGCAGCCCCTCCGTTCCGGGGGACGGTCGCAATGAGCAGTTCTTC.

The chain has TRBV7-9 and TRBJ1-1; TRBD1 matches 8 bases. In germline, CDR1 is SEHNR, CDR2 FQNEAQ (reference sequence). The CDR3 runs to 17 residues. Trimming removed 1 base from V and 0 bases from J; junction bases left unmatched: 7. CDR3 nucleotide sequence: TGTGCCAGCAGCTTAGTGCTGGGACAGGAGATGAACACTGAAGCTTTCTTT. Its protein product is CASSLVLGQEMNTEAFF.

CDR3 DNA sequence: TGTGCCACCAGTGATATATCAGGACAGGGGAGGCATTTT. As protein: CATSDISGQGRHF. The V call is TRBV24-1, the J call TRBJ1-5; 9 nucleotides line up with TRBD1. The CDR3 is made up of 13 amino acids. Trimming removed 3 bases from V and 15 bases from J; junction bases left unmatched: 8. Germline CDR1 KGHDR, CDR2 SFDVKD.

This clone was counted a single time. V usage is TRBV20-1 and J usage is TRBJ1-3; no reliable D call. Germline V CDR1 and CDR2: DFQATT, SNEGSKA (reference sequence). Trimming pared 3 bases from V and 0 bases from J, leaving 6 bases between. The CDR3 is 13 amino acids. The CDR3 is CSASLVSGNTIYF. In DNA, the CDR3 is TGCAGTGCTAGTCTTGTCTCTGGAAACACCATATATTTT.

The chain joins TRBV9 to TRBJ2-5; 8 bases fit TRBD1. The CDR3 sequence is 13 residues long. Looked up from germline, CDR1 is SGDLS and CDR2 is YYNGEE. V was pared by 0 bases and J by 5 bases, with 0 bases of the junction left unmatched. Here the CDR3 DNA reads TGTGCCAGCAGCGTAGACAGGGGGGAGACCCAGTACTTC. Its translation: CASSVDRGETQYF.

The chain uses TRBV1 and TRBJ1-1. TRBV1 is a pseudogene segment. CDR3 length: 18 residues. For the CDR3, the DNA is TGCACCAGCAGCCAAGCTGGCGAGTGCGGGGACGGGAACACTGAAGCTTTCTTT. The encoded protein is CTSSQAGECGDGNTEAFF.